These 12 T cell receptor beta chains were all obtained from the same sample, sequenced in a study of vaccination and CD4 T cells after COVID-19. These receptors' antigens are unknown. At the Johns Hopkins FTIC core, DNA taken from cultured CD4+ T cells was sequenced by way of the Oncomine TCR Beta short-read assay. A single record per CDR3 protein comes from TCRdb applying MiXCR to the PCR reads. Of roughly 10,000 distinct CDR3 sequences listed, roughly 50% are singletons. Stated treatment: roughly 10-day PBMC culture with coronavirus spike peptide pools or control peptides (ViraFEST assay). The source material was CD4+ T cells from blood, cultured in vitro. Receptors originate from a human donor who had recovered from COVID-19.

This clonotype has more than one count but fewer than ten. This chain connects TRBV27 to TRBJ1-2, with D unclear. The CDR3 is made up of 13 amino acids. Trimming stripped 10 bases from V and 5 bases from J, with 17 bases between. Germline V gives CDR1 MNHEY, CDR2 SMNVEV (reference sequence). The CDR3 nucleotides read TGTGCCACCAGCCGGAGTGAGACATATGGCTACACCTTC. Translating gives CATSRSETYGYTF.

This clonotype was seen more than once but under ten times. The genes are TRBV6-2 or TRBV6-3 and TRBJ1-5; D might be TRBD1 (6 bases). Per germline, CDR1 MNHEY and CDR2 SVGEGT. Between the trimmed V and J ends, which lost 5 bases and 3 bases, there was a span of 17 bases. The length of the CDR3 is 16 residues. The CDR3 DNA follows: TGTGCCAGCAGTCCCCGGACAGTATCTCCCAATCAGCCCCAGCATTTT. It specifies CASSPRTVSPNQPQHF.

The J gene is TRBJ2-7, the V gene TRBV5-6; D might be TRBD1 (5 bases). The CDR3 is 12 amino acids. Trimming cost V 2 bases and J 4 bases, with 7 bases left between them. Germline V CDR1 and CDR2: SGHDT, YYEEEE. CDR3 residues: CASSLRQYEQYF. DNA of the CDR3: TGTGCCAGCAGCTTAAGACAGTACGAGCAGTACTTC.

The J gene is TRBJ2-7, the V gene TRBV2, with TRBD2 as a possible D gene (7 bases). V lost 5 bases and J lost 0, with 14 bases in between. Germline lookup yields CDR1 SNHLY and CDR2 FYNNEI. The CDR3 has 15 amino acids. This CDR3 is CASSQGGGASYEQYF. CDR3 bases: TGTGCCAGCAGTCAAGGCGGGGGCGCCTCCTACGAGCAGTACTTC.

The chain links TRBV7-9 to TRBJ2-5; D call uncertain. The germline V gene encodes CDR1 SEHNR and CDR2 FQNEAQ (reference sequence). The CDR3 runs to 16 residues. V was shortened by 3 bases and J by 1 base, with 15 bases between the two germline ends. As DNA, the CDR3 is TGTGCCAGCAGCTTCCCGAGCAATTCTGTCCAAGAGACCCAGTACTTC. This gives the protein CASSFPSNSVQETQYF.

The chain carries TRBV6-1 and TRBJ1-6, with D possibly TRBD1 on 6 matching bases. CDR3 length equals 16 residues. V was trimmed by 6 bases and J by 7 bases, leaving 19 bases between them. Per the germline V gene, CDR1 is MNHNS and CDR2 is SASEGT. DNA of the CDR3: TGTGCCAGCAGAGAACGACCGGACAGCCCAAATTCACCCCTCCACTTT. This encodes CASRERPDSPNSPLHF.

By share of the sample, this clonotype is large. V gene TRBV20-1 combines with J gene TRBJ2-7, with D perhaps matching TRBD2 (6 bases). Germline-derived CDR1 and CDR2 are DFQATT and SNEGSKA (reference sequence). Deletions cut 6 bases from V and 5 bases from J, with 29 bases between. CDR3 size: 17 residues. Written as DNA, the CDR3 is TGCAGTGCCGACGGAGGGAATGGAGGGACTGATTGGGACGAGCAGTACTTC. Translated: CSADGGNGGTDWDEQYF.

The genes are TRBV6-4 and TRBJ1-6, with no clear D. Germline-derived CDR1 and CDR2 are MRHNA and SNTAGT. The CDR3 has 13 amino acids. The V end lost 3 bases, the J end lost 10 bases, and 10 bases lay between the germline ends. CDR3 sequence reads: CASSEARGSPLHF. The CDR3 coding sequence is TGTGCCAGCAGTGAAGCGAGAGGGTCACCCCTCCACTTT.

The chain joins TRBV25-1 to TRBJ2-1; D is undetermined. The CDR3 has 13 residues. The V gene's germline CDR1 is MGHDK and CDR2 SYGVNS. V was trimmed by 3 bases and J by 4 bases, leaving 7 bases between them. This CDR3 is CASSDYMYNEQFF. CDR3 nucleotide sequence: TGTGCCAGCAGTGACTACATGTACAATGAGCAGTTCTTC.

The chain couples TRBV7-9 to TRBJ2-4; TRBD2 might be the D (6 bases). CDR3 length: 18 residues. V lost 5 bases and J lost 0, with 20 bases in between. CDR1 is SEHNR and CDR2 is FQNEAQ in the germline V gene (reference sequence). The CDR3 loop reads CASSPSTDSGLAKNIQYF. In nucleotides, the CDR3 is TGTGCCAGCAGCCCCAGCACTGATAGCGGACTAGCCAAAAACATTCAGTACTTC. Full variable domain (rest looked up from reference TRBV7-9 and TRBJ2-4): DTGVSQNPRHKITKRGQNVTFRCDPISEHNRLYWYRQTLGQGPEFLTYFQNEAQLEKSRLLSDRFSAERPKGSFSTLEIQRTEQGDSAMYLCASSPSTDSGLAKNIQYFGAGTRLSVL.

The V and J genes are TRBV5-1 and TRBJ2-7, with D hard to call. In germline, CDR1 is SGHRS, CDR2 YFSETQ. V lost 0 bases, J lost 2 bases, and 9 bases lay in between. The CDR3 loop spans 14 amino acids. The CDR3 spells CASSLDTIPYEQYF. The CDR3 DNA reads as TGCGCCAGCAGCTTGGACACAATCCCCTACGAGCAGTACTTC.

The CDR3 DNA is TGTGCCAGCAGTCCTCCGGGACAGGGAGTCGGGGAGCTGTTTTTT. This encodes CASSPPGQGVGELFF. The rearrangement links TRBV28 to TRBJ2-2; 9 nucleotides line up with TRBD1. Trimming at V came to 5 bases and at J to 7 bases, leaving 8 bases not matched to a gene. Germline CDR1 is MDHEN and CDR2 is SYDVKM. This CDR3 has 15 residues.